This T cell receptor beta chain was documented in a study of cytomegalovirus exposure and HLA in healthy donors. J gave up 5 bases and V 5 bases, and 5 bases lay outside the gene matches. CDR1 and CDR2 from the germline V gene are SGHTA and FQGNSA. The CDR3 length is 15 residues. Comment on this clone: Its antigen is still unknown.

It was with 60 Vbeta and 13 Jbeta primers that the PCR ran. Generated by immunoSEQ multiplex PCR, the TCRdb table keeps only in-frame clones and is missing some. The table shows about 120,000 clones, with about 79% occurring only once. General study points: A later analysis found TCR association rates differed by HLA locus, highest for DRB1 and lowest for HLA-C.

This chain joins TRBV7-2 and TRBJ2-5, with TRBD2 identical over 13 bases. The source of this sequence is a man aged 25-45 years in good health and CMV-seropositive. Sequencing was done on a sample of PBMCs. CDR3 nucleotides: TGTGCCAGCAGCGCACTAGCGGGAGGGGGGGAGACCCAGTACTTC. This translates into CASSALAGGGETQYF.